This T cell receptor beta chain was identified during a study of blood T cell repertoires in COVID-19. Sequencing used immunoSEQ multiplex PCR; TCRdb keeps in-frame clones, though not all of them. Of approximately 380,000 clones in the sample, more than 75% were seen once. The CDR3 extends over 12 amino acids. The V end was cut by 6 bases, the J end by 1 base, with 6 bases between. CDR1 and CDR2 from the germline V gene are MNHEY and SMNVEV (reference sequence). This clone turned up a few times. The sequencing sample was made of PBMCs or T cells enriched from blood (not recorded which). The chain is built from TRBV27 and TRBJ1-1; D possibly corresponds to TRBD1 (6 bases). This sequence originates from a young woman who had recovered from COVID-19. CDR3 DNA: TGTGCCAGCAGCAGGGGGAACACTGAAGCTTTCTTT. Translation gives CASSRGNTEAFF.